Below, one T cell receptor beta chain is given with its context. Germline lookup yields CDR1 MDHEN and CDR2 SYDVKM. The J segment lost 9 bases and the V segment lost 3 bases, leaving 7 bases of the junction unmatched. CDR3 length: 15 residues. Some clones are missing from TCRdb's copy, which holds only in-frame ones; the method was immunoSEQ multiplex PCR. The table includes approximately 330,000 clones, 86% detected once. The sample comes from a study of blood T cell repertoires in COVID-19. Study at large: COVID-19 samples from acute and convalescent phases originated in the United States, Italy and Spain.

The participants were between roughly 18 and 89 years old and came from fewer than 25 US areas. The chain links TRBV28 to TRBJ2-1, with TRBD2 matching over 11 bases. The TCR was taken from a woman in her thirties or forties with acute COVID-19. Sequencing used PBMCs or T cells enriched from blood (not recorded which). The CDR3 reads CASSFRLAGIGEQFF. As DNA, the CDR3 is TGTGCCAGCAGTTTTAGACTAGCGGGGATAGGTGAGCAGTTCTTC.